This T cell receptor beta chain was documented in a study of T-cell memory formation after mild COVID-19. Turning to the study itself: TCR clusters showed largely donor specificity.

5'RACE primed from the constant segment yielded TCR alpha and TCR beta cDNA libraries bearing sample barcodes and UMIs. TCRdb called the 5' RACE reads again in MiXCR, with one record for every CDR3 protein. The repertoire consists of 250,000 to 350,000 distinct CDR3 sequences, with more than 15% occurring once and the leading ten covering about a fifth. Study results and limitations: Pre-infection memory showed some responding clones, and this suggested that cross-reactive memory joined. SARS-CoV-2 specificity was not confirmed for second-wave clones peaking on day 37.

In its sample, this clonotype was seen many times. Its antigen remains unknown. Germline-derived CDR1 and CDR2 are SGHAT and FQNNGV. The CDR3 is 14 amino acids. V was shortened by 3 bases and J by 12 bases, with 18 bases between the two germline ends. The chain carries TRBV11-2 and TRBJ2-1; D uncertain. The source is a man aged 18 to 29 who had mild COVID-19 (a few samples of this study predate the infection). Cell type and time point are not known. The sample comprised PBMCs or a T cell subset sorted from them (not recorded which). For the CDR3, the DNA is TGTGCCAGCAGCTTTGGTTTCTCTGCGCCCGGGCAGTTCTTC. Translation gives CASSFGFSAPGQFF.